Described below is a single T cell receptor beta chain sequence and its context. The germline V and J ends were trimmed by 0 bases and 6 bases, with 12 bases remaining between them. The CDR3 consists of 14 residues. CDR1 is SGHAT, CDR2 FQNNGV, per germline. TCRdb keeps only in-frame clones here, not all; method: immunoSEQ multiplex PCR. This table has under 60,000 clones, roughly 91% appearing once. Time point given: pre-reinfection, 55 to 20 weeks before reinfection detection. TCR sequencing was done directly ex vivo on sorted cells, without expansion in vitro. The data derive from a study of memory CD8 T cells in hepatitis C reinfection. Study details: Pre-reinfection samples were taken 55 to 20 weeks before detection.

The chain couples TRBV11-2 to TRBJ2-7; D perhaps matches TRBD2 (6 bases). This TCR derives from a man aged 18 to 29 with hepatitis C virus infection. The sequenced material came from naive CD8+ T cells sorted from blood. CDR3 in amino acids: CASSLEAGPLEQYF. The CDR3 nucleotides read TGTGCCAGCAGCTTAGAAGCGGGCCCCCTCGAGCAGTACTTC.